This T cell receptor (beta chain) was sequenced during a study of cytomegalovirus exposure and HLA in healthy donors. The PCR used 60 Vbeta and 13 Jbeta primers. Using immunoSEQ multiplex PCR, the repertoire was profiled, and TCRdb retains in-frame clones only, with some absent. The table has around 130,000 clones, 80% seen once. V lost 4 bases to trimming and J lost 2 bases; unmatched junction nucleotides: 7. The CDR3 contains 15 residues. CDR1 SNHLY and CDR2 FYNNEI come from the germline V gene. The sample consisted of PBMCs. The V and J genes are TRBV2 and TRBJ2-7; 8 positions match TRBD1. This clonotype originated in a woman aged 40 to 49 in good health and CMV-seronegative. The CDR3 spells CASSALPGQAYEQYF. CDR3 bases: TGTGCCAGCAGTGCGCTTCCGGGACAGGCCTACGAGCAGTACTTC.